Listed here is a single T cell receptor (beta chain). CDR1 is SQVTM, CDR2 ANQGSEA, per germline. This CDR3 is built from 15 residues. V gave up 4 bases and J gave up 7 bases; unmatched junction bases: 8. The record originates from a study of blood T cell repertoires in COVID-19. Turning to the study itself: Spain, Italy and the United States supplied samples that represented acute and convalescent COVID-19. PBMCs, B-cell-depleted T cells, or T cells were the source of the cDNA or gDNA that made up the material.

Study processing details: Estimates of nucleated cell counts were drawn from the amplification of reference gene primers. Sequenced by immunoSEQ multiplex PCR; TCRdb stores in-frame clones only, minus some. V and J calls and clone size are those listed in that table; D and trimming were worked out from the DNA. The sample yields approximately 200,000 clones, roughly four fifths seen once. The sample was PBMCs or T cells enriched from blood (not recorded which). The chain is built from TRBV29-1 and TRBJ1-4, with TRBD1 matching 11 bases. This TCR was sampled from a middle-aged man who had recovered from COVID-19. CDR3 DNA: TGCAGCGTTGGGACCACCGGGACAGGGGGTGAAAAACTGTTTTTT. Protein sequence: CSVGTTGTGGEKLFF. Full variable domain (missing parts from reference TRBV29-1 and TRBJ1-4): SAVISQKPSRDICQRGTSLTIQCQVDSQVTMMFWYRQQPGQSLTLIATANQGSEATYESGFVIDKFPISRPNLTFSTLTVSNMSPEDSSIYLCSVGTTGTGGEKLFFGSGTQLSVL.